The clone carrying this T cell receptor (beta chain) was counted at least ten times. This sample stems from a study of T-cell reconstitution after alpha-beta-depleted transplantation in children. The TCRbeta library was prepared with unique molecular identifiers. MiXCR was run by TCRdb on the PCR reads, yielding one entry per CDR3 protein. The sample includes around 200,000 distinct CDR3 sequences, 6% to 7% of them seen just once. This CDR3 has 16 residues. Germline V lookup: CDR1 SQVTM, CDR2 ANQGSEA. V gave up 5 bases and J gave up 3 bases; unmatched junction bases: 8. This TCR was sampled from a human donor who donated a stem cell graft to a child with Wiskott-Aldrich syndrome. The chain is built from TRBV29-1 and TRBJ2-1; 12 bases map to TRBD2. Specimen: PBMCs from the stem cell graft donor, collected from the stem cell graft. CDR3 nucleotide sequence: TGCAGCGTTAAAATGACTAGCGGGGGAAACTACAATGAGCAGTTCTTC. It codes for CSVKMTSGGNYNEQFF.